The 10 T cell receptor beta chains below come from one sample, sequenced in a study of blood T cell repertoires in COVID-19. Profiling relied on immunoSEQ multiplex PCR, and the TCRdb table lists in-frame clones only, not all of them. The sample holds approximately 230,000 clones, about 88% seen once. The sample comprised peripheral blood. Receptors were obtained from a woman aged 40 to 50 who had recovered from COVID-19.

The rearrangement joins TRBV4-3 to TRBJ2-3; possibly TRBD1 for D (5 bases). This CDR3 is 14 amino acids long. The germline V gene has CDR1 LGHNA and CDR2 YSLEER. V dropped 1 base and J dropped 2 bases, with 7 bases sitting between them. The CDR3 region is CASSQADNTDTQYF. The CDR3 DNA reads TGCGCCAGCAGCCAAGCGGACAACACAGATACGCAGTATTTT.

V usage is TRBV11-1 and J usage is TRBJ2-1; weak D call: TRBD2 (7 bases). Germline values: CDR1 SGHAT, CDR2 FQDESV (reference sequence). The CDR3 extends over 15 amino acids. V lost 5 bases, J lost 4 bases, and 15 bases lay in between. CDR3 region: CASSPTGGQYNEQFF. DNA for the CDR3: TGTGCCAGCAGCCCCACGGGGGGACAATACAATGAGCAGTTCTTC.

The chain carries TRBV19 and TRBJ2-1, with a weak D call TRBD1 (6 bases). Per germline, CDR1 LNHDA and CDR2 SQIVND (reference sequence). V lost 4 bases and J lost 2, with 12 bases in between. The CDR3 runs to 15 residues. Here the CDR3 DNA reads TGTGCCAGTAGTACTGATTGGACAGCCTACAATGAGCAGTTCTTC. Translating gives CASSTDWTAYNEQFF.

The J gene is TRBJ2-3, the V gene TRBV7-9; 8 positions agree with TRBD2. V shed 4 bases and J 6 bases; nucleotides not matched to a gene: 12. Germline CDR1 SEHNR, CDR2 FQNEAQ (reference sequence). This CDR3 is built from 16 residues. CDR3 protein: CASSSGLAGQRDTQYF. In DNA, the CDR3 is TGTGCCAGCAGCTCCGGGCTAGCGGGTCAGCGGGATACGCAGTATTTT. Full variable domain (rest looked up from reference TRBV7-9 and TRBJ2-3): DTGVSQNPRHKITKRGQNVTFRCDPISEHNRLYWYRQTLGQGPEFLTYFQNEAQLEKSRLLSDRFSAERPKGSFSTLEIQRTEQGDSAMYLCASSSGLAGQRDTQYFGPGTRLTVL.

This clone was seen just once. The rearrangement uses TRBV29-1 and TRBJ2-7, with 7 bases aligning to TRBD1. The germline V gene has CDR1 SQVTM and CDR2 ANQGSEA. The CDR3 is 14 residues long. Unmatched junction bases numbered 5, after V lost 3 bases and J lost 0 bases. This CDR3 reads CSVEGAGGSYEQYF. The CDR3 region has the DNA TGCAGCGTTGAGGGGGCAGGGGGCTCCTACGAGCAGTACTTC.

The CDR3, as DNA: TGCGCCAGCAGACAGGGAGAGGCCTACGAGCAGTACTTC. Translated, it gives CASRQGEAYEQYF. This chain joins TRBV10-1 and TRBJ2-7; D is possibly TRBD1 (6 bases). The CDR3 length is 13 residues. The germline V gene encodes CDR1 WNHNN and CDR2 SYGVQD (reference sequence). Trimming removed 6 bases from V and 2 bases from J, with 11 bases in between.

This chain links TRBV2 with TRBJ1-2, with 8 positions matching TRBD1. Germline values: CDR1 SNHLY, CDR2 FYNNEI. CDR3 length equals 12 residues. The trim removed 10 bases at V and 8 bases at J, leaving 9 bases unmatched. Here the CDR3 DNA reads TGTGCCACACAGACAGGGGTCGACGGCTACACCTTC. Its translation is CATQTGVDGYTF.

The rearrangement uses TRBV7-2 and TRBJ1-1; unclear D gene. The germline CDR1 and CDR2 sequences are SGHTA and FQGNSA. This CDR3 is built from 15 residues. With 5 bases removed from V and 3 bases from J, the gap between germline ends came to 16 bases. The CDR3 region is CASSAKSWADTEAFF. CDR3 DNA: TGTGCCAGCAGCGCGAAGTCGTGGGCAGACACTGAAGCTTTCTTT.

This clone was detected once. This rearrangement joins TRBV7-3 to TRBJ2-1, with a possible D match to TRBD2 (6 bases). CDR1 and CDR2 from the germline V gene are SGHTA and FQGTGA. V lost 5 bases and J lost 8, with 19 bases in between. The CDR3 extends over 15 amino acids. CDR3 region: CASSPNLRGVDEQFF. The CDR3 bases are TGTGCCAGCAGCCCCAACCTGCGGGGAGTGGATGAGCAGTTCTTC.

This chain links TRBV19 with TRBJ2-2, with TRBD1 matching 7 bases. Germline assignment: CDR1 LNHDA and CDR2 SQIVND (reference sequence). This CDR3 contains 16 residues. J lost 0 bases, V lost 5 bases, and 6 bases had no gene match. The DNA of the CDR3 is TGTGCCAGTAGTCTACCTCAGGGGGCGAACACCGGGGAGCTGTTTTTT. Translation gives CASSLPQGANTGELFF.